This entry describes one T cell receptor (beta chain). Antigen specificity is unknown. This specimen comes from a study of beta chain features in type 1 diabetes. Overall study findings and caveats: Patients with Type 1 diabetes showed moderately but significantly shorter TCRB CDR3s in all four CD4+ subsets. Individuals with type 1 diabetes displayed fewer insertions and more deletions at VDJ junctions.

Isolated RNA was reverse transcribed in full, so expressed TCRB transcripts were sequenced. TCRdb keeps only in-frame clones here, not all; method: immunoSEQ multiplex PCR. The sample contains about 340,000 clones, roughly 8.8% of which appear only once. This clonotype was sampled from a man aged 25-40 years with type 1 diabetes. Sequencing input: central memory CD4+ T cells from blood.

The CDR3 sequence is CASSSQGSGANVLTF. The CDR3 region has the DNA TGTGCCAGCAGTTCTCAGGGTTCTGGGGCCAACGTCCTGACTTTC. The chain combines TRBV6-6 with TRBJ2-6, with D maybe TRBD1 (5 bases). V lost 4 bases to trimming and J lost 1 base, with 8 bases between them. The CDR3 runs to 15 residues. CDR1 is MNHNY, CDR2 SVGAGI, per germline (reference sequence).